This TCR beta chain appears in the sequencing data of a study of vaccination and CD4 T cells after COVID-19. As for the study in general: Each participant was administered two doses of a vaccine, which was either BNT162b2 or mRNA-1273.

Sequenced with the Oncomine TCR Beta short-read assay was DNA taken from cultured CD4+ T cells. TCRdb analysed the PCR reads with MiXCR anew, one entry per CDR3 protein. The table has about 3,400 distinct CDR3 sequences, 16% seen once. This clonotype came up once. Its antigen remains unidentified. At one of its ends the junction is not consistent with the germline gene, which may arise from a read error. This CDR3 is 14 amino acids long. Indicated treatment: 10-day PBMC culture with coronavirus spike peptide pools or control peptides (ViraFEST assay). ViraFEST enlarged antigen-specific T cell populations with peptide pools and afterwards sequenced TCRs.

The gene calls are TRBV23-1 and TRBJ2-7; 8 positions match TRBD2. TRBV23-1 is treated as an ORF (open reading frame) with a function not yet certain. This clonotype was sampled from a human donor who had recovered from COVID-19. Sequenced material: CD4+ T cells from blood, cultured in vitro. The CDR3 protein is CASSFGLAEYEQYF. CDR3 in DNA: TGTGCCAGCAGCTTCGGACTAGCCGAGTACGAGCAGTACTTC.